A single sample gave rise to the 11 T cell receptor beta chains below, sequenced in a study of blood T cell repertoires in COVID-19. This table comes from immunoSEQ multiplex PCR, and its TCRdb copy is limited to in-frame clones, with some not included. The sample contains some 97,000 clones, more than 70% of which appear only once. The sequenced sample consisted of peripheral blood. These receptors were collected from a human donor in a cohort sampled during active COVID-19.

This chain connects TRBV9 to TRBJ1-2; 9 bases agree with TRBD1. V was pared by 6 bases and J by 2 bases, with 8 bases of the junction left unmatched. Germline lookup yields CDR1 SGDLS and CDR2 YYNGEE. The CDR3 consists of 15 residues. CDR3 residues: CASNIRQGGNYGYTF. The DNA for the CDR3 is TGTGCCAGCAACATACGACAGGGGGGCAACTATGGCTACACCTTC.

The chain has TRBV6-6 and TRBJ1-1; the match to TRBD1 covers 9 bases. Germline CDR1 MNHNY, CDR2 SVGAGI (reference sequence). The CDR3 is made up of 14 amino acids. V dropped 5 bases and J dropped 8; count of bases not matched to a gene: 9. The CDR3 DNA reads TGTGCCAGCAGTCAATCCGGGACAGGGCGGGAAGCTTTCTTT. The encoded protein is CASSQSGTGREAFF.

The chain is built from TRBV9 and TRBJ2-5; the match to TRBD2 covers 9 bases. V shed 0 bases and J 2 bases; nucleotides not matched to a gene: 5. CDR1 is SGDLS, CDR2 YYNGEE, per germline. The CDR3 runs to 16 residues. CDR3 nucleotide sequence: TGTGCCAGCAGCGTAGGTTGGGCGGGAGGGCAAGAGACCCAGTACTTC. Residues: CASSVGWAGGQETQYF.

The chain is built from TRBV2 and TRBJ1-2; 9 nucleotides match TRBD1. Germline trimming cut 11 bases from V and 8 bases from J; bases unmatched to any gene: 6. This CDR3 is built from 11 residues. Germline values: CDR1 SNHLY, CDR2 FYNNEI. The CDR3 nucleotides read TGTGCCCGAGGGACAGGGCAGGGCTACACCTTC. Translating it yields CARGTGQGYTF.

The CDR3 bases are TGTGCCAGCTCACCTTGGGAGAAGAGGAATGAGCAGTTCTTC. It yields the protein CASSPWEKRNEQFF. The chain joins TRBV18 to TRBJ2-1, with a tentative D call TRBD2 (5 bases). The CDR3 spans 14 residues. Germline V gene sequence: CDR1 KGHSH, CDR2 LQKENI. Trimming took 3 bases from V and 7 from J, leaving 13 bases between them.

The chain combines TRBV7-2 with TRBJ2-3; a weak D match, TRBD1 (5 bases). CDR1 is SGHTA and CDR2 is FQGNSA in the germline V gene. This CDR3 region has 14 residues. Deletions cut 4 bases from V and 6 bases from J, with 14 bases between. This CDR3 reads CASSSGHIADTQYF. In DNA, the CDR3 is TGTGCCAGCAGCTCCGGACACATCGCGGATACGCAGTATTTT.

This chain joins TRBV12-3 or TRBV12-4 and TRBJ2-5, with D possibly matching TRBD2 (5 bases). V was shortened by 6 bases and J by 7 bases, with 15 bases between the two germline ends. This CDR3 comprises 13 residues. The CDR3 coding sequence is TGTGCCAGCAGCACCAGAGCGGACGGGACCCAGTACTTC. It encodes CASSTRADGTQYF.

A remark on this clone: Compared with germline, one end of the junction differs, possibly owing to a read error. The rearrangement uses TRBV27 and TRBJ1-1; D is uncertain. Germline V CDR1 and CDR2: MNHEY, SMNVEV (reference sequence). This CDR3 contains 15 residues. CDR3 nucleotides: TGTACCAGCAGTTTGGGGAGGGAGGGTAACACTGAAGCTTTCTTT. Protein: CTSSLGREGNTEAFF.

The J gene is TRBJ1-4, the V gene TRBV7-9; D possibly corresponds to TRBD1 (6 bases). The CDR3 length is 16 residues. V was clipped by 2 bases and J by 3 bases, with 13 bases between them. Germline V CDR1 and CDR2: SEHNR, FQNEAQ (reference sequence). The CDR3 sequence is CASSLRSGVANEKLFF. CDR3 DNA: TGTGCCAGCAGCTTAAGGTCAGGGGTGGCTAATGAAAAACTGTTTTTT.

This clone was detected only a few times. CDR3: CASAPGTGTRPQHF. The CDR3 DNA reads TGTGCCAGCGCCCCCGGGACAGGGACCCGGCCCCAGCATTTT. The chain is built from TRBV19 and TRBJ1-5; the match to TRBD1 covers 9 bases. The germline gives CDR1 LNHDA, CDR2 SQIVND (reference sequence). The CDR3 totals 14 residues. The V and J ends lost 9 bases and 9 bases, in that order; junction bases with no gene match: 12.

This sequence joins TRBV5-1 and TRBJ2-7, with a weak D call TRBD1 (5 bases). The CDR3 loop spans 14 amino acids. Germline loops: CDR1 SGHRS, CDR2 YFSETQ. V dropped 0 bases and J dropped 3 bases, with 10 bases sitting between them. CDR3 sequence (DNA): TGCGCCAGCAGCTTGGCCGGACAAAACTACGAGCAGTACTTC. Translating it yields CASSLAGQNYEQYF.